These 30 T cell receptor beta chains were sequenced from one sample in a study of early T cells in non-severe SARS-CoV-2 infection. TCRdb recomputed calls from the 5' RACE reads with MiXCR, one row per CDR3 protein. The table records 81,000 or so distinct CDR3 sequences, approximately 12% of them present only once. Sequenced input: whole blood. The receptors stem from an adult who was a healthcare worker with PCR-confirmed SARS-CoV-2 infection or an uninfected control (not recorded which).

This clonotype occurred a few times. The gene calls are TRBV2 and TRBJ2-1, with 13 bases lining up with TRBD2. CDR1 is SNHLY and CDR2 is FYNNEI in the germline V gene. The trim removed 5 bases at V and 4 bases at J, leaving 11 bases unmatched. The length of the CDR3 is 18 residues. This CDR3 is CASSPSPGTSGTYNEQFF. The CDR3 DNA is TGTGCCAGCAGTCCTAGCCCTGGGACTAGCGGGACTTACAATGAGCAGTTCTTC.

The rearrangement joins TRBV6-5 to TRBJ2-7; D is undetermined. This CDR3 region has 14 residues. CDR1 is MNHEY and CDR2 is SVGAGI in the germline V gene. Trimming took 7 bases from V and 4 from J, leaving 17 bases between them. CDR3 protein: CASTDRAGHYEQYF. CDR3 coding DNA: TGTGCCAGCACCGACCGGGCTGGGCATTACGAGCAGTACTTC.

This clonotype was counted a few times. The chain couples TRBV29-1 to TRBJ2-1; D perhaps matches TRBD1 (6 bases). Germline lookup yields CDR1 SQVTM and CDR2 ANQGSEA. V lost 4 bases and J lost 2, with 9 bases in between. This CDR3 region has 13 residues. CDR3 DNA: TGCAGCGTTGTCAGGGGTGCCTACAATGAGCAGTTCTTC. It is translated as CSVVRGAYNEQFF.

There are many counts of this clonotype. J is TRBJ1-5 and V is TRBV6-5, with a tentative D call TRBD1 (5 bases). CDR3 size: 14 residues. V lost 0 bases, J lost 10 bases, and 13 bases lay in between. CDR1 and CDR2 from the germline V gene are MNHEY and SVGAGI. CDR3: CASSYSGTFYPQHF. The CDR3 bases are TGTGCCAGCAGTTACTCTGGGACGTTTTATCCCCAGCATTTT.

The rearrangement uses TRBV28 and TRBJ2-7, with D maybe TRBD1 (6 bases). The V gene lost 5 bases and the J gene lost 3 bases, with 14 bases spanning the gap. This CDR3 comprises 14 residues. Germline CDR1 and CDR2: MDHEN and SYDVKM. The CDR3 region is CASSPTDRHYEQYF. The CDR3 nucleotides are TGTGCCAGCAGTCCCACCGACAGGCACTACGAGCAGTACTTC.

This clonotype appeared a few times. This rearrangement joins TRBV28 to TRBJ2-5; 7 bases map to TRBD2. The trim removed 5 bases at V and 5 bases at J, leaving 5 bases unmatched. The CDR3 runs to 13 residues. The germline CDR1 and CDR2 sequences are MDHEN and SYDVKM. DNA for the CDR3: TGTGCCAGCAGTCCGGGGGGTCGGGAGACCCAGTACTTC. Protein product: CASSPGGRETQYF.

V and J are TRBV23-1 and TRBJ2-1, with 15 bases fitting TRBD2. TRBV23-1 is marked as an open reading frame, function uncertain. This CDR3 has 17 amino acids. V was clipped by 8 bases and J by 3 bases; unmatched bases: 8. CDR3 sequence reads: CASRTSGRAGLYNEQFF. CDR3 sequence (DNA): TGCGCCAGCCGGACTAGCGGGAGGGCGGGACTCTACAATGAGCAGTTCTTC.

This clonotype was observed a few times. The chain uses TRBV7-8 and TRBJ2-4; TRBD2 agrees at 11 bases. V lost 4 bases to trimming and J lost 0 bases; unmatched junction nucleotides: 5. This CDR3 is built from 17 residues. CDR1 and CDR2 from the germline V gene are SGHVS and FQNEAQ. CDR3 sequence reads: CASSSTSGALAKNIQYF. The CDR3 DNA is TGTGCCAGCAGCTCGACTAGCGGGGCACTAGCCAAAAACATTCAGTACTTC.

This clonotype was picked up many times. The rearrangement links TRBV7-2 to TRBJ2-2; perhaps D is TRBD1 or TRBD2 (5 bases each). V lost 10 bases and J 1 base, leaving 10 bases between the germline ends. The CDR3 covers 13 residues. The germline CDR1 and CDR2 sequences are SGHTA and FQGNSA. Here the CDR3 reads CATGRENTGELFF. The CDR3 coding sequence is TGTGCCACGGGACGGGAGAACACCGGGGAGCTGTTTTTT.

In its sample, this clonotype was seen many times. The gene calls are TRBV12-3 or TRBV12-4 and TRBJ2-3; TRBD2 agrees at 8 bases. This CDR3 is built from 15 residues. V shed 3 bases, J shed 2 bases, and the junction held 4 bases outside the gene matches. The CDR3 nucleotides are TGTGCCAGCAGTTTTAGCGGGGCGTCCACAGATACGCAGTATTTT. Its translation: CASSFSGASTDTQYF.

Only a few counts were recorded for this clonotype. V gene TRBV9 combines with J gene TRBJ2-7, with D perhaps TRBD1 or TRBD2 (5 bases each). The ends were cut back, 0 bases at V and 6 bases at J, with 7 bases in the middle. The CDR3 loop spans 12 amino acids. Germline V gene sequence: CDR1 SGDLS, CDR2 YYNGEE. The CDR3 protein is CASSVGGSEQYF. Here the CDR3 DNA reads TGTGCCAGCAGCGTAGGGGGGAGCGAGCAGTACTTC.

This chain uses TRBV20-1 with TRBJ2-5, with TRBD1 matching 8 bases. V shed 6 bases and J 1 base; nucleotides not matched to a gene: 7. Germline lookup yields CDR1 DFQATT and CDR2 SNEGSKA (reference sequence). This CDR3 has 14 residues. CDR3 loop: CSAGRQGTQETQYF. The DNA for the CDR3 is TGCAGTGCCGGAAGACAGGGGACCCAAGAGACCCAGTACTTC.

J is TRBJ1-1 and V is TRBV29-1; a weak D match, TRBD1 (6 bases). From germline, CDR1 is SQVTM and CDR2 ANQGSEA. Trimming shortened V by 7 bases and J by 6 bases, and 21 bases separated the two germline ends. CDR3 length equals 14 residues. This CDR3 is CSAIKDSLGAEAFF. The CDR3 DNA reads TGCAGCGCCATTAAGGACAGTCTCGGGGCTGAAGCTTTCTTT. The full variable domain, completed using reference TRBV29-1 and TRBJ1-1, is SAVISQKPSRDICQRGTSLTIQCQVDSQVTMMFWYRQQPGQSLTLIATANQGSEATYESGFVIDKFPISRPNLTFSTLTVSNMSPEDSSIYLCSAIKDSLGAEAFFGQGTRLTVV.

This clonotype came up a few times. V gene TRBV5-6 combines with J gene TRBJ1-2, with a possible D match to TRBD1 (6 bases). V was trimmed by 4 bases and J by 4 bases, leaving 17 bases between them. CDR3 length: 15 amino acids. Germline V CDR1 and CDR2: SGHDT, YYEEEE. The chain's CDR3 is CASSPFGQISYGYTF. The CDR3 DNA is TGTGCCAGCAGCCCCTTCGGACAGATATCCTATGGCTACACCTTC.

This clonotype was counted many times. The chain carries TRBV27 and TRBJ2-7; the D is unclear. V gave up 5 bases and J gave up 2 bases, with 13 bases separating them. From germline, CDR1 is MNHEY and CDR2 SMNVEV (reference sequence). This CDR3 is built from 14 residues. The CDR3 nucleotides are TGTGCCAGCAGTCCCGACAAGCCCCCCTACGAGCAGTACTTC. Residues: CASSPDKPPYEQYF.

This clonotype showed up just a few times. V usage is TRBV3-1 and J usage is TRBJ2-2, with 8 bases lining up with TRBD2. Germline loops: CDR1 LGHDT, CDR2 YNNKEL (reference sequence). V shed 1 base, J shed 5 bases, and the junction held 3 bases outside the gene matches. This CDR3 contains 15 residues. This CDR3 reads CASSQGAGVTGELFF. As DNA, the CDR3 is TGTGCCAGCAGCCAAGGAGCGGGAGTAACCGGGGAGCTGTTTTTT.

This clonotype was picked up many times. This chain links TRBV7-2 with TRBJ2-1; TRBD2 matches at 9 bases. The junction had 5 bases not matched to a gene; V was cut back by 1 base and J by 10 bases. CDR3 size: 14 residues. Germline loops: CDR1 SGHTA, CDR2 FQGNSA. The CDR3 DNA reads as TGTGCCAGCAGCTTAGTGGGACTAGCTAAGGAGCAGTTCTTC. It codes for CASSLVGLAKEQFF.

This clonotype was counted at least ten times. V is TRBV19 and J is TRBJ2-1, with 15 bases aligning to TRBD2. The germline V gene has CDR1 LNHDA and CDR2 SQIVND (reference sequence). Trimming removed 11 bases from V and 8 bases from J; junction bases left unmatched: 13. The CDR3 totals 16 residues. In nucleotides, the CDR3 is TGTGCCGTCAGAGGACTAGCGGGAGGGCCGGAGGATGAGCAGTTCTTC. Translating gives CAVRGLAGGPEDEQFF.

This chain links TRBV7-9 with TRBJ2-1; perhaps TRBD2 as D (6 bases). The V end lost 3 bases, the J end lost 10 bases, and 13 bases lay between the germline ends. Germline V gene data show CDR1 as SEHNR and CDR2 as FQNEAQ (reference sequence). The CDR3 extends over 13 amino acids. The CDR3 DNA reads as TGTGCCAGCAGCTTTGCCGCGGCGGGAGAGCAGTTCTTC. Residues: CASSFAAAGEQFF.

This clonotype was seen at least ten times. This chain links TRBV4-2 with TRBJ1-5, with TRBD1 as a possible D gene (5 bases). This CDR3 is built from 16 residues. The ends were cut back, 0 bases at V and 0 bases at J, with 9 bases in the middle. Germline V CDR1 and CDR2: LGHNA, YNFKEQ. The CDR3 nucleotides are TGTGCCAGCAGCCAAGAGGTTGGGGGTAGCAATCAGCCCCAGCATTTT. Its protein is CASSQEVGGSNQPQHF.

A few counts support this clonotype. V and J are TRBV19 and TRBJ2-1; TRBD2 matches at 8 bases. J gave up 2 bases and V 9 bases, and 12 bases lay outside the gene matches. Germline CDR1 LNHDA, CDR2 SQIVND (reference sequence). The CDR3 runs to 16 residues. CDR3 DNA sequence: TGTGCCAGCGCCGAGAGCCTAGCGGGCCCCTACAATGAGCAGTTCTTC. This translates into CASAESLAGPYNEQFF.

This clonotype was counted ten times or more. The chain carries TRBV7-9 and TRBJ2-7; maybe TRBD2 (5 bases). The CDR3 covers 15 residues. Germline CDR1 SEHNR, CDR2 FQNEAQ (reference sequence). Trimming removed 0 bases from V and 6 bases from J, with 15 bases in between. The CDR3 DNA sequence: TGTGCCAGCAGCTTAGCATCGAGGGCGACGGCCGAGCAGTACTTC. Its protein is CASSLASRATAEQYF. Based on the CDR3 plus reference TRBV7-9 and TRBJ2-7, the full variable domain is DTGVSQNPRHKITKRGQNVTFRCDPISEHNRLYWYRQTLGQGPEFLTYFQNEAQLEKSRLLSDRFSAERPKGSFSTLEIQRTEQGDSAMYLCASSLASRATAEQYFGPGTRLTVT.

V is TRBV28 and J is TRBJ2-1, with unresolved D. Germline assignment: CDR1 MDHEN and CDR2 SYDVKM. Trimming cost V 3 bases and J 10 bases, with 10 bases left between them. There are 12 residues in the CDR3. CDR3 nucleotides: TGTGCCAGCAGTTTGCGGATTGGAGAGCAGTTCTTC. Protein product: CASSLRIGEQFF.

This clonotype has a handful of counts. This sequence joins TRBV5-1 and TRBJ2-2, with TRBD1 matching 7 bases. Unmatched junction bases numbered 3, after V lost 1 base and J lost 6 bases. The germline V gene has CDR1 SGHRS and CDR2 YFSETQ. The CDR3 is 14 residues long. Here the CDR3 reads CASSLRGQAGELFF. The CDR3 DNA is TGCGCCAGCAGCTTGAGGGGGCAGGCCGGGGAGCTGTTTTTT.

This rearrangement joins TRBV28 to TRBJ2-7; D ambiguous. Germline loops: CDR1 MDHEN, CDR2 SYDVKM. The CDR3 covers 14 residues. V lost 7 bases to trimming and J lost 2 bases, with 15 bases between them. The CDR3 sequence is CASKISTAPYEQYF. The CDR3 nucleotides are TGTGCCAGCAAAATTAGCACGGCCCCCTACGAGCAGTACTTC. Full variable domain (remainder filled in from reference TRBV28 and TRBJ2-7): DVKVTQSSRYLVKRTGEKVFLECVQDMDHENMFWYRQDPGLGLRLIYFSYDVKMKEKGDIPEGYSVSREKKERFSLILESASTNQTSMYLCASKISTAPYEQYFGPGTRLTVT.

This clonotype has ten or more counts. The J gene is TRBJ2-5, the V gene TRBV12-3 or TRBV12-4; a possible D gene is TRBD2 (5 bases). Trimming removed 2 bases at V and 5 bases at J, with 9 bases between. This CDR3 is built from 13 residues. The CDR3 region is CASSLTRWETQYF. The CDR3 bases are TGTGCCAGCAGTTTAACTAGATGGGAGACCCAGTACTTC.

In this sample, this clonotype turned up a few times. The CDR3 sequence is CSAPIQGSTDTQYF. For the CDR3, the DNA is TGCAGTGCTCCTATACAGGGAAGCACAGATACGCAGTATTTT. This rearrangement joins TRBV20-1 to TRBJ2-3; D possibly corresponds to TRBD1 (6 bases). Trimming shortened V by 5 bases and J by 0 bases, and 12 bases separated the two germline ends. The CDR3 length is 14 residues. The V gene's germline CDR1 is DFQATT and CDR2 SNEGSKA (reference sequence).

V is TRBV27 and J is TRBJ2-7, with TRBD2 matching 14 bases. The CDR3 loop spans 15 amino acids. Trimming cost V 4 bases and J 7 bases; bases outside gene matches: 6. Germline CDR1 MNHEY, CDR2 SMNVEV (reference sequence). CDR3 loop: CASSSPGLAGGEQYF. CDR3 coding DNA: TGTGCCAGCAGTTCCCCAGGACTAGCGGGAGGAGAGCAGTACTTC.

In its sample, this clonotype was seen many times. The CDR3 loop is CASSQGVEQFF. CDR3 DNA: TGTGCCAGTAGTCAGGGGGTTGAGCAGTTCTTC. The V and J genes are TRBV19 and TRBJ2-1; TRBD1 aligns across 7 bases. V was pared by 5 bases and J by 9 bases, with 1 base of the junction left unmatched. Per germline, CDR1 LNHDA and CDR2 SQIVND (reference sequence). The length of the CDR3 is 11 residues.

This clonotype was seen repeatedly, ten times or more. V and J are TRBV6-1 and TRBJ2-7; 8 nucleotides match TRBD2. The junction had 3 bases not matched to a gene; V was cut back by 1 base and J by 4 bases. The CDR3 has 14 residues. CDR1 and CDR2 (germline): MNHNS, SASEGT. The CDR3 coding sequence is TGTGCCAGCAGTGAAGGTCTAGCGGGTTACGAGCAGTACTTC. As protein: CASSEGLAGYEQYF.